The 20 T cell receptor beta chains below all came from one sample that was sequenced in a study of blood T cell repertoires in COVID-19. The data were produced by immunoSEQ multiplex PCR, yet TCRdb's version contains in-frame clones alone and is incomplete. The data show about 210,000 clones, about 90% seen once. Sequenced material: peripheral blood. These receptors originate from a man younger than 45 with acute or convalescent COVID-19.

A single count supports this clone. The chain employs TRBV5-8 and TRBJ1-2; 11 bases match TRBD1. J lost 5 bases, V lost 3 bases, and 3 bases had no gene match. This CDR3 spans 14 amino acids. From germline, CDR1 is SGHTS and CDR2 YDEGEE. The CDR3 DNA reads TGTGCCAGCAGCTGGACAGGGGGCCCTTATGGCTACACCTTC. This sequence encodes CASSWTGGPYGYTF.

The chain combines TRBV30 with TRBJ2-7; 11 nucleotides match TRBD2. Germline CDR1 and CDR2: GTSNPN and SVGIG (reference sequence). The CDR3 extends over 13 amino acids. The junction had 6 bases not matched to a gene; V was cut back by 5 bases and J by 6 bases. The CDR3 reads CAWGSGRASEQYF. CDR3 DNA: TGTGCCTGGGGTAGCGGGAGGGCCTCCGAGCAGTACTTC. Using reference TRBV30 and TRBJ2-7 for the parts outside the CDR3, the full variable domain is SQTIHQWPATLVQPVGSPLSLECTVEGTSNPNLYWYRQAAGRGLQLLFYSVGIGQISSEVPQNLSASRPQDRQFILSSKKLLLSDSGFYLCAWGSGRASEQYFGPGTRLTVT.

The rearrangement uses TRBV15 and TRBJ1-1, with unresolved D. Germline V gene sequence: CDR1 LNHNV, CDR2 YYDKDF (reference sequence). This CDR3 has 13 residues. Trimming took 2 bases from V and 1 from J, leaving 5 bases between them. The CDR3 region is CATSRNRNTEAFF. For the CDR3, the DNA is TGTGCCACCAGCAGAAACAGGAACACTGAAGCTTTCTTT. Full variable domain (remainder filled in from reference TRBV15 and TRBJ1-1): DAMVIQNPRYQVTQFGKPVTLSCSQTLNHNVMYWYQQKSSQAPKLLFHYYDKDFNNEADTPDNFQSRRPNTSFCFLDIRSPGLGDTAMYLCATSRNRNTEAFFGQGTRLTVV.

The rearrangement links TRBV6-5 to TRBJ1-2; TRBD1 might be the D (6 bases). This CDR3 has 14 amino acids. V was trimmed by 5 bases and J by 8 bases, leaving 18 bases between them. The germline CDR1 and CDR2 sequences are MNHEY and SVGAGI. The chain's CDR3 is CASSRGHAAEGYTF. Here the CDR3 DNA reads TGTGCCAGCAGTAGGGGACACGCCGCTGAGGGCTACACCTTC.

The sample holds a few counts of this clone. CDR3 residues: CAWARQGLYGYTF. CDR3 coding DNA: TGTGCCTGGGCCCGACAGGGTTTGTATGGCTACACCTTC. The chain joins TRBV30 to TRBJ1-2; 7 nucleotides agree with TRBD1. The length of the CDR3 is 13 residues. The junction had 8 bases not matched to a gene; V was cut back by 5 bases and J by 5 bases. CDR1 GTSNPN and CDR2 SVGIG come from the germline V gene (reference sequence).

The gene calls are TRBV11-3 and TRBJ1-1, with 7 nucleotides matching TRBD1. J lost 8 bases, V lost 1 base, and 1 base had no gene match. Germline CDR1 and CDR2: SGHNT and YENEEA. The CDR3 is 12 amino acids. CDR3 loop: CASSLGQGEAFF. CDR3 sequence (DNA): TGTGCCAGCAGCTTAGGACAGGGCGAAGCTTTCTTT.

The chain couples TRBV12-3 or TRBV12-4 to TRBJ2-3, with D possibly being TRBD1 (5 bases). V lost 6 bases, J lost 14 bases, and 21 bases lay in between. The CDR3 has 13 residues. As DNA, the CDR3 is TGTGCCAGCAGGGTGGGGCGCGACTCCCCCGCGTATTTT. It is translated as CASRVGRDSPAYF.

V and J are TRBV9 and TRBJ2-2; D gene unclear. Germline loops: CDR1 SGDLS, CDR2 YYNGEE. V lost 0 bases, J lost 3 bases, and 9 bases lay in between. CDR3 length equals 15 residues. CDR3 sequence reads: CASSVGSTYTGELFF. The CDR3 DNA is TGTGCCAGCAGCGTAGGAAGCACTTACACCGGGGAGCTGTTTTTT. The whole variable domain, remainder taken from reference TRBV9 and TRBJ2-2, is DSGVTQTPKHLITATGQRVTLRCSPRSGDLSVYWYQQSLDQGLQFLIQYYNGEERAKGNILERFSAQQFPDLHSELNLSSLELGDSALYFCASSVGSTYTGELFFGEGSRLTVL.

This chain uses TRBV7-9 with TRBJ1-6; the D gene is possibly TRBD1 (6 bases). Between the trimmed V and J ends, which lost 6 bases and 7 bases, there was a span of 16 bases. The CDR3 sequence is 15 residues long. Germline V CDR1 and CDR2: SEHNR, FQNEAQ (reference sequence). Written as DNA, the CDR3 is TGTGCCAGCAGTCCAAATACAGGGATGAATTCACCCCTCCACTTT. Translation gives CASSPNTGMNSPLHF.

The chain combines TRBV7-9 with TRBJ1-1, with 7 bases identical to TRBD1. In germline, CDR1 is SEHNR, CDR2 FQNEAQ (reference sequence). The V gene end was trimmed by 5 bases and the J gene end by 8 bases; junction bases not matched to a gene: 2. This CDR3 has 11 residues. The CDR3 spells CASSMTGEAFF. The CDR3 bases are TGTGCCAGCAGCATGACAGGGGAAGCTTTCTTT.

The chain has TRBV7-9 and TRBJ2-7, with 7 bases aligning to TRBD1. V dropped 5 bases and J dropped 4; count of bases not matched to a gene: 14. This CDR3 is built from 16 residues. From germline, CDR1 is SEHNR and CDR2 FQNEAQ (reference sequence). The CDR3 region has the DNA TGTGCCAGCAGCCCGACAGGGACAGACGACACGTACGAGCAGTACTTC. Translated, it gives CASSPTGTDDTYEQYF.

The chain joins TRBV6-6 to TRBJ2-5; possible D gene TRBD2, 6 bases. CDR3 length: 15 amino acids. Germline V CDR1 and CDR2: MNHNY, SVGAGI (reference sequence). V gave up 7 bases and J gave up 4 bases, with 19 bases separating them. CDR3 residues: CASNLNGGIRETQYF. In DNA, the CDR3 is TGTGCCAGCAATCTGAACGGGGGTATTAGAGAGACCCAGTACTTC.

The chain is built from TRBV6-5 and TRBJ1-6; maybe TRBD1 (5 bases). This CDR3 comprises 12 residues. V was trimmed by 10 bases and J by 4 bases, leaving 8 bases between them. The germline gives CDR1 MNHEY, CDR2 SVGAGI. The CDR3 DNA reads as TGTGCCACCAAGGGGTATAATTCACCCCTCCACTTT. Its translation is CATKGYNSPLHF.

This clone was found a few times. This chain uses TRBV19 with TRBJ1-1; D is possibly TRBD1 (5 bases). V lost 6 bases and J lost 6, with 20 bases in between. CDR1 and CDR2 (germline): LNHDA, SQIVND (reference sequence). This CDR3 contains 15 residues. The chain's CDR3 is CASRPDHGGDAEAFF. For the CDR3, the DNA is TGTGCCAGTAGGCCAGACCACGGGGGGGACGCTGAAGCTTTCTTT. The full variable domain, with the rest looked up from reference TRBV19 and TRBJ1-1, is DGGITQSPKYLFRKEGQNVTLSCEQNLNHDAMYWYRQDPGQGLRLIYYSQIVNDFQKGDIAEGYSVSREKKESFPLTVTSAQKNPTAFYLCASRPDHGGDAEAFFGQGTRLTVV.

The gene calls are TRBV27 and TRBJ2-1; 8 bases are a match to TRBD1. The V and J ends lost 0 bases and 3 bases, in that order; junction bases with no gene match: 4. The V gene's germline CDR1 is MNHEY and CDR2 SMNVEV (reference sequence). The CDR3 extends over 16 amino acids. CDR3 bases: TGTGCCAGCAGTTTATCGGGGACAGGATACTACAATGAGCAGTTCTTC. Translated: CASSLSGTGYYNEQFF.

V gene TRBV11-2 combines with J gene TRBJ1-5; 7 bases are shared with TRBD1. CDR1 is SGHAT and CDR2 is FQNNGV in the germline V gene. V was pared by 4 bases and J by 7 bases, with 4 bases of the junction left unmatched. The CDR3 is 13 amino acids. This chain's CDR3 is CASSSRDRQPQHF. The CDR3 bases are TGTGCCAGCAGCTCCCGGGACAGACAGCCCCAGCATTTT.

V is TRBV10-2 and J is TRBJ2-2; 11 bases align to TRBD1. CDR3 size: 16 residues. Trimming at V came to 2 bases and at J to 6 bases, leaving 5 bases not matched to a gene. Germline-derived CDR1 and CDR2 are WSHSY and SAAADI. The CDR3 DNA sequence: TGCGCCAGCAGTGAGCCCGGACAGGGGGCAGCCGGGGAGCTGTTTTTT. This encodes CASSEPGQGAAGELFF.

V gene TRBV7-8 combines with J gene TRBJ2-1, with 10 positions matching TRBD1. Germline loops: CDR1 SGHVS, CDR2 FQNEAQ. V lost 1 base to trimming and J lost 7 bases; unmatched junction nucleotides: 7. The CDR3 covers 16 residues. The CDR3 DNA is TGTGCCAGCAGCTTAGTAGGGGGACAGGGGAAGAATGAGCAGTTCTTC. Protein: CASSLVGGQGKNEQFF. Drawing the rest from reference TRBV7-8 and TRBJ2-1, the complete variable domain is GAGVSQSPRYKVAKRGQDVALRCDPISGHVSLFWYQQALGQGPEFLTYFQNEAQLDKSGLPSDRFFAERPEGSVSTLKIQRTQQEDSAVYLCASSLVGGQGKNEQFFGPGTRLTVL.

For the CDR3, the DNA is TGTGCCAGCAGTTTATTTACTAGCGGGAGCCACAATGAGCAGTTCTTC. It is translated as CASSLFTSGSHNEQFF. The chain has TRBV28 and TRBJ2-1; 11 nucleotides line up with TRBD2. The CDR3 is made up of 16 amino acids. Germline V gene data show CDR1 as MDHEN and CDR2 as SYDVKM. V lost 1 base and J lost 5; bases outside the gene matches: 4.

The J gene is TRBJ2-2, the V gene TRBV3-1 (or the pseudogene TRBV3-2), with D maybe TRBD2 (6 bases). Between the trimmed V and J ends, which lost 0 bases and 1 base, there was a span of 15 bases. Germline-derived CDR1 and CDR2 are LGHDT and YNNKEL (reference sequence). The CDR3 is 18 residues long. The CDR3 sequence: CASSQELRGRRNTGELFF. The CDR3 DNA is TGTGCCAGCAGCCAAGAATTGCGGGGTCGGAGGAACACCGGGGAGCTGTTTTTT.